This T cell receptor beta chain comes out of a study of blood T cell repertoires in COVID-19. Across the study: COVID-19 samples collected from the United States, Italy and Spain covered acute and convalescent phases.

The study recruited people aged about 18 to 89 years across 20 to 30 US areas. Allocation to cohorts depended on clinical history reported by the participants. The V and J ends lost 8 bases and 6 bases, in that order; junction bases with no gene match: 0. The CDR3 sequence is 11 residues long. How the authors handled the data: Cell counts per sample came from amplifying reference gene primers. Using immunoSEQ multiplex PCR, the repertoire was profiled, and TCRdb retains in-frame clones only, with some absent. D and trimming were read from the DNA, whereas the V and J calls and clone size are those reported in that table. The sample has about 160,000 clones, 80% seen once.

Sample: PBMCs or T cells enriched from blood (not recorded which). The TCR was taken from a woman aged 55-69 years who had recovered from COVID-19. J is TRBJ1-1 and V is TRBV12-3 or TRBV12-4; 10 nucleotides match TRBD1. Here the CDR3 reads CASGQGAEAFF. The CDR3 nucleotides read TGTGCCAGCGGACAGGGGGCTGAAGCTTTCTTT.